This T cell receptor beta chain was captured in a study of OX40 agonist ivuxolimab in advanced cancers. Trimming took off 1 base at V and 4 bases at J, with 13 bases between the two ends. Germline-derived CDR1 and CDR2 are MNHNS and SASEGT. The CDR3 extends over 15 amino acids. TCRdb's table, derived via immunoSEQ multiplex PCR, lists solely in-frame clones and lacks some. In the table there are fewer than 40,000 clones, around 90% of which are singletons. The chain has TRBV6-1 and TRBJ1-1, with a weak D call TRBD1 (5 bases). The source material was CD4+ or CD8+ T cells sorted from blood, sampled in a trial of the OX40 agonist ivuxolimab. This sequence was found in an adult with an advanced solid tumor such as melanoma, head and neck, liver or kidney cancer. For the CDR3, the DNA is TGTGCCAGCAGTGAAGGGGGGGTCAGGAGCACTGAAGCTTTCTTT. Its protein product is CASSEGGVRSTEAFF.